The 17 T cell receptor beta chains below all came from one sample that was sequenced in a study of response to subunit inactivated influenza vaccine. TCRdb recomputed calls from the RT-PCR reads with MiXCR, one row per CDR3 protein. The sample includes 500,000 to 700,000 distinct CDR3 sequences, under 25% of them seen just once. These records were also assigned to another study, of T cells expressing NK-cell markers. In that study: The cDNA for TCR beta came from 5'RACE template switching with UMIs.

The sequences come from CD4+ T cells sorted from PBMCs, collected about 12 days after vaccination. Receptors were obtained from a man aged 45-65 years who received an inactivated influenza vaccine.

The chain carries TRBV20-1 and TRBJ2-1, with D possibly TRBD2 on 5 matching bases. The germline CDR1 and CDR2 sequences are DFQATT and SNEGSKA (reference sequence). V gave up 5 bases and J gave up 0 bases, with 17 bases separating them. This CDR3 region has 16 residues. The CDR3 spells CSAASGAGSSYNEQFF. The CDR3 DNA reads TGCAGTGCTGCCTCCGGTGCGGGCAGCTCCTACAATGAGCAGTTCTTC.

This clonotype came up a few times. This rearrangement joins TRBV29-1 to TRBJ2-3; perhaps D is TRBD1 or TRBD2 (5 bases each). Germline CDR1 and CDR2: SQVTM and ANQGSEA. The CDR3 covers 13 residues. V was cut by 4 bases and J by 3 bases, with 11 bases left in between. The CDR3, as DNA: TGCAGCGTTGGGGGTTGGGGGACAGATACGCAGTATTTT. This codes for CSVGGWGTDTQYF.

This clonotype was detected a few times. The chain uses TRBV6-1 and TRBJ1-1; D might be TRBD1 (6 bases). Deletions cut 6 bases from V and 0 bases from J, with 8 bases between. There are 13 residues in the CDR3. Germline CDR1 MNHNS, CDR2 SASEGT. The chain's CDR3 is CASRTGLNTEAFF. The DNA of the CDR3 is TGTGCCAGCAGGACAGGATTGAACACTGAAGCTTTCTTT.

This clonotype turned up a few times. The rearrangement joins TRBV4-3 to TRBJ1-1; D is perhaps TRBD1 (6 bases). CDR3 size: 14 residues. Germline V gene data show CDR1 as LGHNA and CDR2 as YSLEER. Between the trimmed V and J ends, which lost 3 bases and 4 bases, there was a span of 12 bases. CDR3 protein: CASSQTTGSTEAFF. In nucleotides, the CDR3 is TGCGCCAGCAGCCAGACTACAGGGAGCACTGAAGCTTTCTTT.

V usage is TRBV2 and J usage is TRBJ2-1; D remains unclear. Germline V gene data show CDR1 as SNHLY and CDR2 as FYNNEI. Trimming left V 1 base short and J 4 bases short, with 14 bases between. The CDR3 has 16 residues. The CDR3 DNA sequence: TGTGCCAGCAGTGAAGTAGCCTTCACTCGATACAATGAGCAGTTCTTC. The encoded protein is CASSEVAFTRYNEQFF.

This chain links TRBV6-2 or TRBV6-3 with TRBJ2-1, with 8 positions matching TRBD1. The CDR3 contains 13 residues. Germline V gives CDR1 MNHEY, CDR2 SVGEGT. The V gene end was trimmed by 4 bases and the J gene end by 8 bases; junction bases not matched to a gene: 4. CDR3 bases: TGTGCCAGCAGTTTTTCAGGGGGCCATGAGCAGTTCTTC. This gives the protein CASSFSGGHEQFF.

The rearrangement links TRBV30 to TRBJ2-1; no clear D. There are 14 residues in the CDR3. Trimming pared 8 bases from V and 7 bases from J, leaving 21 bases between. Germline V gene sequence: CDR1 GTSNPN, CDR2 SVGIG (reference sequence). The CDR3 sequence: CATSPGLIRNEQFF. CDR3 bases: TGTGCCACCTCCCCGGGCCTAATAAGGAATGAGCAGTTCTTC.

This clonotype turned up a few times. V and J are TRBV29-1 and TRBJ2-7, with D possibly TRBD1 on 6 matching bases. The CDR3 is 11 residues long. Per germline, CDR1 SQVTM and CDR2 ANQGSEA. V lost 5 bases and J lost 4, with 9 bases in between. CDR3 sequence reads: CSVLQGYEQYF. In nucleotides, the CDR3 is TGCAGCGTTCTCCAGGGGTACGAGCAGTACTTC.

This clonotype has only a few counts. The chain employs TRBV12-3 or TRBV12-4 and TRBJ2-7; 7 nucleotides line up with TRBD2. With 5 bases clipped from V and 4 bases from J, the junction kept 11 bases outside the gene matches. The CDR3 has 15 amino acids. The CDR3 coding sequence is TGTGCCAGCAGTAATCTACGCGGGAGAGGGTACGAGCAGTACTTC. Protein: CASSNLRGRGYEQYF.

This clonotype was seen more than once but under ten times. CDR3 in amino acids: CASSYSRAEAFF. The CDR3 bases are TGTGCCAGCAGTTACTCGAGAGCTGAAGCTTTCTTT. The J gene is TRBJ1-1, the V gene TRBV6-2 or TRBV6-3, with D uncertain. Trimming took off 0 bases at V and 6 bases at J, with 5 bases between the two ends. Looked up from germline, CDR1 is MNHEY and CDR2 is SVGEGT. The CDR3 is made up of 12 amino acids.

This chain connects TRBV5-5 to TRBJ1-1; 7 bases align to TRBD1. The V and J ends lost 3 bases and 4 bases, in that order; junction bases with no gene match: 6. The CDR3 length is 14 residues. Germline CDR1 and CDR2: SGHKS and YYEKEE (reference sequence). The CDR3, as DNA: TGTGCCAGCAGCTGGGACAGTGGAGGCACTGAAGCTTTCTTT. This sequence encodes CASSWDSGGTEAFF.

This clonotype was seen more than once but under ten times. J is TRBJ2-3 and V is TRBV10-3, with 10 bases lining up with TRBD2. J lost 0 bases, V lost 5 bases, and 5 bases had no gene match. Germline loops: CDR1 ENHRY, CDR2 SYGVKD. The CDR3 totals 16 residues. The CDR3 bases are TGTGCCATCAGTCCTGGACTAGCGGAGAGCACAGATACGCAGTATTTT. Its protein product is CAISPGLAESTDTQYF.

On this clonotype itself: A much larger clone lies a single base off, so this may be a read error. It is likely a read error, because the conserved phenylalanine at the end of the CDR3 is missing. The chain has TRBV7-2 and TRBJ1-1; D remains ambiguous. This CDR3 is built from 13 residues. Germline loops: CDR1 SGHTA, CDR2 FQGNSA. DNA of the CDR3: TGTGCCAGCAGATTAGCGTTATACACTGAAGCTTTCATT. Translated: CASRLALYTEAFI.

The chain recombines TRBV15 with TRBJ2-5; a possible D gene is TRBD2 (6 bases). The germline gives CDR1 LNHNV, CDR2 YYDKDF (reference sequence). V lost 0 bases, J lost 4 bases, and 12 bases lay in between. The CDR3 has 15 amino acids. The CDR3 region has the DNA TGTGCCACCAGCAGAGATCTAGGCGGGGCAGAGACCCAGTACTTC. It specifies CATSRDLGGAETQYF.

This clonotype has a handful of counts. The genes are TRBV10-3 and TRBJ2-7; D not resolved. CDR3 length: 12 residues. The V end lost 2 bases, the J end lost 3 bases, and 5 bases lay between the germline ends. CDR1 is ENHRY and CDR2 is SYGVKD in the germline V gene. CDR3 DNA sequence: TGTGCCATCAGTGAGGCGAACTACGAGCAGTACTTC. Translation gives CAISEANYEQYF.

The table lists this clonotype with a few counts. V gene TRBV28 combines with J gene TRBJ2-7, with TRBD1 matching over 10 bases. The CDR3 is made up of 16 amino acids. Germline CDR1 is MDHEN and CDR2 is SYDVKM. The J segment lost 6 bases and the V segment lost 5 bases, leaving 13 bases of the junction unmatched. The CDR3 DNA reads TGTGCCAGCAGTCGAATGCCGGGACAGGGGTTTGTCGAGCAGTACTTC. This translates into CASSRMPGQGFVEQYF.

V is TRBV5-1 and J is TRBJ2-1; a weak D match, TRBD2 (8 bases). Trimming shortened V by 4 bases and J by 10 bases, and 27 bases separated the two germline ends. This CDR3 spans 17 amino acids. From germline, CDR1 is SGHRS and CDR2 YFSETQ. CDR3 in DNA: TGCGCCAGCAGCCCGGGAGGGACAGAGTTCGGAGTTGGCGAGCAGTTCTTC. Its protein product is CASSPGGTEFGVGEQFF.